One and the same sample provided the 5 T cell receptor beta chains below, sequenced in a study of T cells in Graves' hyperthyroidism and ophthalmopathy. Amplified regions were TCR beta CDR3 sequences from RNA transcripts. RT-PCR in the first round (using the HTBI primer set) targeted the TCR CDR3. Each CDR3 protein gets one entry after TCRdb re-called the multiplex PCR reads with MiXCR. Of approximately 560,000 distinct CDR3 sequences detected, more than 45% appear once; the ten largest clones hold approximately 8.2%. Sequenced material: peripheral blood or thyroid tissue (not recorded which). The receptors were gathered from a woman aged 18 to 35 with Graves' hyperthyroidism.

The chain couples TRBV25-1 to TRBJ1-2; possibly TRBD1 for D (6 bases). CDR1 MGHDK and CDR2 SYGVNS come from the germline V gene. This CDR3 has 14 amino acids. Trimming stripped 5 bases from V and 1 base from J, with 11 bases between. CDR3 nucleotide sequence: TGTGCCAGCAGTACCTCAGGGGATAACTATGGCTACACCTTC. This encodes CASSTSGDNYGYTF.

This clonotype appeared once. The gene calls are TRBV29-1 and TRBJ1-5, with D maybe TRBD1 (5 bases). V was pared by 8 bases and J by 3 bases, with 14 bases between. Germline V lookup: CDR1 SQVTM, CDR2 ANQGSEA. This CDR3 region has 13 residues. The CDR3 protein is CSQGKGLNQPQHF. CDR3 DNA sequence: TGCAGCCAAGGGAAGGGACTCAATCAGCCCCAGCATTTT. The variable domain in full, completed from reference TRBV29-1 and TRBJ1-5, reads SAVISQKPSRDICQRGTSLTIQCQVDSQVTMMFWYRQQPGQSLTLIATANQGSEATYESGFVIDKFPISRPNLTFSTLTVSNMSPEDSSIYLCSQGKGLNQPQHFGDGTRLSIL.

The V gene is TRBV7-2, the J gene TRBJ1-1; no reliable D call. From germline, CDR1 is SGHTA and CDR2 FQGNSA. This CDR3 contains 18 residues. With 5 bases removed from V and 3 bases from J, the gap between germline ends came to 25 bases. This CDR3 reads CASSPEEGNQEGHTEAFF. The CDR3 DNA sequence: TGTGCCAGCAGCCCCGAAGAGGGCAATCAAGAAGGGCACACTGAAGCTTTCTTT.

The rearrangement joins TRBV7-8 to TRBJ2-5; D may be TRBD1 (6 bases). The CDR3 loop spans 16 amino acids. Trimming pared 6 bases from V and 4 bases from J, leaving 21 bases between. Germline V CDR1 and CDR2: SGHVS, FQNEAQ. The CDR3 spells CASRSYRRGMAETQYF. As DNA, the CDR3 is TGTGCCAGCAGATCATATCGCAGGGGTATGGCAGAGACCCAGTACTTC.

This clonotype was seen at least ten times. V usage is TRBV29-1 and J usage is TRBJ1-1; D might be TRBD1 (6 bases). The germline CDR1 and CDR2 sequences are SQVTM and ANQGSEA. Trimming cost V 6 bases and J 9 bases, with 11 bases left between them. The CDR3 length is 10 residues. The CDR3 spells CSVTGIQAFF. The CDR3 DNA reads as TGCAGCGTCACAGGGATTCAAGCTTTCTTT.